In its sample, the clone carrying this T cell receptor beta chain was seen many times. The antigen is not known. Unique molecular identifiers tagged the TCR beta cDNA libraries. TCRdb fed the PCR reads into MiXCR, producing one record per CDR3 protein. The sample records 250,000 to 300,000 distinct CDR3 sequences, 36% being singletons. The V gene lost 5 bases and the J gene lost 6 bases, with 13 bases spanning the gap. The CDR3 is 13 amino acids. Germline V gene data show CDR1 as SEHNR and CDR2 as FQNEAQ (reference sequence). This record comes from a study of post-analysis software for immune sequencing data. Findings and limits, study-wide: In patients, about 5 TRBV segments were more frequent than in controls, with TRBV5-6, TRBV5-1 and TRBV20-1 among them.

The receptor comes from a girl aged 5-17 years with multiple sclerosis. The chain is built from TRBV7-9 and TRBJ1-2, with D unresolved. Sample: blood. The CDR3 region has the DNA TGTGCCAGCAGCCATTCGAACAGTGATGGCTACACCTTC. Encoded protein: CASSHSNSDGYTF.